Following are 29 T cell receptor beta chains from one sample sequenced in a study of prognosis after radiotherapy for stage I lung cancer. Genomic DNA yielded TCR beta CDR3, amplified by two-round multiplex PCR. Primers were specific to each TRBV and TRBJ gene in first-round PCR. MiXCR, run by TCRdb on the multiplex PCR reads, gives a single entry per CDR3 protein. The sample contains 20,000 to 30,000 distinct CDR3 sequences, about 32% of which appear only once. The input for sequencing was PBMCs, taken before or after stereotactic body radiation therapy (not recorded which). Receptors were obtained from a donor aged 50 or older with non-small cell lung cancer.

The CDR3 reads CAADLGSWRGGYTF. The CDR3 region has the DNA TGTGCCGCCGACCTGGGATCCTGGAGGGGTGGCTACACCTTC. The gene calls are TRBV30 and TRBJ1-2; D might be TRBD1 (5 bases). This CDR3 is 14 amino acids long. Germline lookup yields CDR1 GTSNPN and CDR2 SVGIG (reference sequence). The V end lost 8 bases, the J end lost 7 bases, and 23 bases lay between the germline ends.

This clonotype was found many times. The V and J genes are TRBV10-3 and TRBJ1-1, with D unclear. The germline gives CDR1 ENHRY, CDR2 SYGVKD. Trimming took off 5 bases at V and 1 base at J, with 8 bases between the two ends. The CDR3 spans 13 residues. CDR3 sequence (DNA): TGTGCCATCAGTCCTCAGCAGAACACTGAAGCTTTCTTT. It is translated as CAISPQQNTEAFF.

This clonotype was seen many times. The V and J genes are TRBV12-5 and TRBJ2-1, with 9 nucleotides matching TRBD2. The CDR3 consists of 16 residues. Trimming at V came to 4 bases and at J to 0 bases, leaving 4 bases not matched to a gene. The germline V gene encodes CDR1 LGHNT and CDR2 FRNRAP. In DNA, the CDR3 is TGTGCTAGTGGTTCGAGCGGGGGGTACTCCTACAATGAGCAGTTCTTC. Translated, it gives CASGSSGGYSYNEQFF. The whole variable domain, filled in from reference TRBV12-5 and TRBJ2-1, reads DARVTQTPRHKVTEMGQEVTMRCQPILGHNTVFWYRQTMMQGLELLAYFRNRAPLDDSGMPKDRFSAEMPDATLATLKIQPSEPRDSAVYFCASGSSGGYSYNEQFFGPGTRLTVL.

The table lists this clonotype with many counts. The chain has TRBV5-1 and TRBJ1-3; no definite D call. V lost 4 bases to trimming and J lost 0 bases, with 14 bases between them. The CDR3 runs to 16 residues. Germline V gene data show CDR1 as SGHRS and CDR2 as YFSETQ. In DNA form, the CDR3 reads TGCGCCAGCAGCGCTTACGACGCGAGCTCTGGAAACACCATATATTTT. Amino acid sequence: CASSAYDASSGNTIYF.

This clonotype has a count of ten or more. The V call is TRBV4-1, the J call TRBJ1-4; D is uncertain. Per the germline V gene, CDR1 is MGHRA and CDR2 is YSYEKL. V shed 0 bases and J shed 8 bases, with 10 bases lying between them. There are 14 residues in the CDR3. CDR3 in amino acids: CASSQEAAPEKLFF. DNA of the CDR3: TGCGCCAGCAGCCAAGAAGCAGCCCCGGAAAAACTGTTTTTT.

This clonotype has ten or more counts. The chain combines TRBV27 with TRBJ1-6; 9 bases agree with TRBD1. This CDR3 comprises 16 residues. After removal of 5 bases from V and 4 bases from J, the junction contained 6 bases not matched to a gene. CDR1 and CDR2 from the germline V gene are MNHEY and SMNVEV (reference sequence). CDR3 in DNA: TGTGCCAGCAGTACCACCGACAGGGGGTATAATTCACCCCTCCACTTT. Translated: CASSTTDRGYNSPLHF.

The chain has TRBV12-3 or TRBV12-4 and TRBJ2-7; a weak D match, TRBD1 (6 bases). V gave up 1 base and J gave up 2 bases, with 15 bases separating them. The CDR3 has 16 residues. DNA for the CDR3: TGTGCCAGCAGTTTAGATAGGGGGACAAGGGCCTACGAGCAGTACTTC. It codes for CASSLDRGTRAYEQYF.

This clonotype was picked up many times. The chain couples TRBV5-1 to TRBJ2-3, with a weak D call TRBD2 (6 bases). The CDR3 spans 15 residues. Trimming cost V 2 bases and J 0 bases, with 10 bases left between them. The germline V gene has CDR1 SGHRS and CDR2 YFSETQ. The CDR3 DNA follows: TGCGCCAGCAGCTTCGGGGGTTTTAGCACAGATACGCAGTATTTT. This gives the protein CASSFGGFSTDTQYF.

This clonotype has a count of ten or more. CDR3 DNA sequence: TGTGCCTGGAGTGTCCGTTCCGGACTCTATGGCTACACCTTC. Translating it yields CAWSVRSGLYGYTF. V gene TRBV30 combines with J gene TRBJ1-2; D remains unclear. Germline CDR1 reads GTSNPN; CDR2 reads SVGIG (reference sequence). The V and J ends lost 0 bases and 4 bases respectively, with 12 bases between them. This CDR3 region has 14 residues.

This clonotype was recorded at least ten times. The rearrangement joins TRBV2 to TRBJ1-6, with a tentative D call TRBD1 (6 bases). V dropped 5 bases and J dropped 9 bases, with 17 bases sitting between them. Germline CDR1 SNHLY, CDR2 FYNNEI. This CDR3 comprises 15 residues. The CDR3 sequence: CASSRDTPSGSPLHF. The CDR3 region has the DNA TGTGCCAGCAGTAGGGACACCCCCTCTGGTTCACCCCTCCACTTT.

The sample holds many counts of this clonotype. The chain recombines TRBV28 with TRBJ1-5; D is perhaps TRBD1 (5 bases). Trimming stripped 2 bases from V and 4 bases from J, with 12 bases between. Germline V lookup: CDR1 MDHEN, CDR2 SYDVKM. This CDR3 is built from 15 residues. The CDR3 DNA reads TGTGCCAGCAGTTTAGGATCCGGGGGGAATCAGCCCCAGCATTTT. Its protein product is CASSLGSGGNQPQHF.

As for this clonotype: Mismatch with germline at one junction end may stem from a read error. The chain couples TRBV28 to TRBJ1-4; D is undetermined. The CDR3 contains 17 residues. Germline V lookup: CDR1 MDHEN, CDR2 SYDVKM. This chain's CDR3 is CASSLIPEEVVNEKMFF. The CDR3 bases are TGTGCCAGCAGTTTAATACCGGAGGAGGTTGTGAATGAAAAAATGTTTTTT.

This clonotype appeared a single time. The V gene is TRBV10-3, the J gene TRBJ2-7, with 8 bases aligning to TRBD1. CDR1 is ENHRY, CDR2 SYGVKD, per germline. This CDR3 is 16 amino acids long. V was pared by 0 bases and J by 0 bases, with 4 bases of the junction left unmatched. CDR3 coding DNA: TGTGCCATCAGTGAGTCAGGACAGGGAAGCTCCTACGAGCAGTACTTC. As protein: CAISESGQGSSYEQYF.

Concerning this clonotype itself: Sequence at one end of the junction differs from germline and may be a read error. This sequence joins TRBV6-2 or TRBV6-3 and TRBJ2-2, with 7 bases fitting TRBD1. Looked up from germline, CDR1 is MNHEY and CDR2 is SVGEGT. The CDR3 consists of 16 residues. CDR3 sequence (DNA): TGTGCCAGCAGCAAAAGGACAGGTGTCAACACCGGGGATCTGTTTTTT. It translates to CASSKRTGVNTGDLFF.

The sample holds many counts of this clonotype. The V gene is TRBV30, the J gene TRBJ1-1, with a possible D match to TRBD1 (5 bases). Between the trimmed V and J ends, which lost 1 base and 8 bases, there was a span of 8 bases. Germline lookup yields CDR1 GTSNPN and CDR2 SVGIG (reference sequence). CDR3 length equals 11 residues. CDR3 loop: CAWSAGHEAFF. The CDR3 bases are TGTGCCTGGAGTGCCGGACACGAAGCTTTCTTT.

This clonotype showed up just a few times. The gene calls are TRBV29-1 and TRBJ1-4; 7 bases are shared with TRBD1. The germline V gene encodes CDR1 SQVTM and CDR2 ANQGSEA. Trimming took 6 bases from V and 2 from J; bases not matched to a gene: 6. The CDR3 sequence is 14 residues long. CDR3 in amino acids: CSVYGQDTNEKLFF. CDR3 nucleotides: TGCAGCGTGTACGGACAGGACACTAATGAAAAACTGTTTTTT.

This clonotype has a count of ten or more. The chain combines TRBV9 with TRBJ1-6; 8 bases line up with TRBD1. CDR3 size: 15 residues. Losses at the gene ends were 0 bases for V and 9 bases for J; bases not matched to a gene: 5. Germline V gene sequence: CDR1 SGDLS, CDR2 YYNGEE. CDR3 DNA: TGTGCCAGCAGCGTAGAAGGACAGGGTGTTTCACCCCTCCACTTT. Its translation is CASSVEGQGVSPLHF.

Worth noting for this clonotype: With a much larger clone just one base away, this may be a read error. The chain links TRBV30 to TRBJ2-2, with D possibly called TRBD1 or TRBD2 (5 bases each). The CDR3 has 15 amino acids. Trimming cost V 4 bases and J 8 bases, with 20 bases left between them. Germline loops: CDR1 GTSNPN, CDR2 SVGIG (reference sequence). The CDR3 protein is CAWKGQDLREGELFF. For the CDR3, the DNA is TGTGCCTGGAAAGGACAAGACCTTCGGGAAGGGGAGCTGTTTTTT.

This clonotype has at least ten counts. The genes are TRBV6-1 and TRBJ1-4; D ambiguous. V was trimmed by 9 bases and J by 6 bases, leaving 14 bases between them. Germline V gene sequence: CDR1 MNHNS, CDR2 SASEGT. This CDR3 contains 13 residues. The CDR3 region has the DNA TGTGCCAGTCAAGGGAACCGAGATGAAAAACTGTTTTTT. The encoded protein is CASQGNRDEKLFF.

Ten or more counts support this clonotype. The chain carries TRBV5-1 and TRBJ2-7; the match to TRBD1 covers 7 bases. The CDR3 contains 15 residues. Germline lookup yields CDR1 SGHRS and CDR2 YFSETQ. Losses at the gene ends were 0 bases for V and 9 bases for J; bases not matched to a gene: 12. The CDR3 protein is CASSLGDSTLRGQYF. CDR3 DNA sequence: TGCGCCAGCAGCTTGGGGGACAGCACTTTACGTGGGCAGTACTTC.

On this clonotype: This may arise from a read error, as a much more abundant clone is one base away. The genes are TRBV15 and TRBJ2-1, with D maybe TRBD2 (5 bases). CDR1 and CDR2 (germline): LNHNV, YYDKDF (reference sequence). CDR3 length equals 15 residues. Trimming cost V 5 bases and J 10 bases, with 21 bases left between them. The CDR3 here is CATSLRAWIFDEQFF. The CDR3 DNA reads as TGTGCCACCAGCTTGAGGGCCTGGATCTTTGACGAGCAGTTCTTC.

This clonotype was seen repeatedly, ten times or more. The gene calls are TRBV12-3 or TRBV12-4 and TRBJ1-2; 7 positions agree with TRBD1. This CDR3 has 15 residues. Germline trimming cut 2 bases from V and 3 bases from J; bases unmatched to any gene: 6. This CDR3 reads CASSLIIGQDYGYTF. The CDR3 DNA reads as TGTGCCAGCAGTTTAATCATTGGACAGGACTATGGCTACACCTTC.

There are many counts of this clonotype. The CDR3 nucleotides are TGTGCCAGCACCCAGGGGGCCGGGGGTAATGAAAAACTGTTTTTT. Translated, it gives CASTQGAGGNEKLFF. J is TRBJ1-4 and V is TRBV7-9; TRBD1 aligns across 8 bases. This CDR3 region has 15 residues. Losses at the gene ends were 7 bases for V and 4 bases for J; bases not matched to a gene: 8. CDR1 is SEHNR, CDR2 FQNEAQ, per germline (reference sequence).

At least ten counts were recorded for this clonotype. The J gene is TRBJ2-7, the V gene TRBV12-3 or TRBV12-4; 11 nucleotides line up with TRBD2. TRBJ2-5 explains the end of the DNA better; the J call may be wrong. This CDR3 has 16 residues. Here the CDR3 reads CASSPGVAGGQETQYF. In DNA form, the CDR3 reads TGTGCCAGCAGCCCCGGGGTAGCGGGAGGGCAAGAGACCCAGTACTTC.

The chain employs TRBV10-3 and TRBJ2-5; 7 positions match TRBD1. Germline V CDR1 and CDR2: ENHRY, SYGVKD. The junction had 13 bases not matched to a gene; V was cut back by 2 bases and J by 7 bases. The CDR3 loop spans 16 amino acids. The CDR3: CAISETLGTDPRTQYF. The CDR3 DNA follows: TGTGCCATCAGTGAGACACTTGGGACAGACCCGCGGACCCAGTACTTC.

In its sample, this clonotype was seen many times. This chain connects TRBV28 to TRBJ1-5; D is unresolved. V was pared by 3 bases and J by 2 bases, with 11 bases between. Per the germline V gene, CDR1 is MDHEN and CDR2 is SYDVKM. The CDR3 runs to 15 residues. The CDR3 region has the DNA TGTGCCAGCAGTTTGGTTACATTTGGCAATCAGCCCCAGCATTTT. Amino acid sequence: CASSLVTFGNQPQHF.

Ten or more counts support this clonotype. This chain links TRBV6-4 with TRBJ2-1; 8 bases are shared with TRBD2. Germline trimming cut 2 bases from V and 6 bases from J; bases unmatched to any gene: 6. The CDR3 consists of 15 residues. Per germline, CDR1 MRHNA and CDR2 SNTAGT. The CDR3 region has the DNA TGTGCCAGCAGTGACGACTCGGGGGGGGGCAATGAGCAGTTCTTC. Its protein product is CASSDDSGGGNEQFF.

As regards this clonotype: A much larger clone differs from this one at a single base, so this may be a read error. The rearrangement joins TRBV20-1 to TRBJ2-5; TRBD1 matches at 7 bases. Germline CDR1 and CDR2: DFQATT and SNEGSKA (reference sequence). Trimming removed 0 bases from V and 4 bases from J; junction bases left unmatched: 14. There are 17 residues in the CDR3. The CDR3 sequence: CSARDLPGQCHGETQYF. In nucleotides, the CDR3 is TGCAGTGCTAGAGACCTCCCGGGACAGTGTCATGGAGAGACCCAGTACTTC.

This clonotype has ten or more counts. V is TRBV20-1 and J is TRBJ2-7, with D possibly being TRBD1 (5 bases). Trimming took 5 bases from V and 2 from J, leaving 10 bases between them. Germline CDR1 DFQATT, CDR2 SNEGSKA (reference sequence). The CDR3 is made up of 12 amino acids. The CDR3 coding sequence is TGCAGTGCTGCCCACAGGCCCTACGAGCAGTACTTC. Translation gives CSAAHRPYEQYF.